The 3 T cell receptor beta chains in this list originate from one sample, sequenced in a study of blood T cell repertoires in COVID-19. TCRdb's copy holds only in-frame clones and misses some; the assay was immunoSEQ multiplex PCR. This table has roughly 290,000 clones, about nine tenths appearing once. The sample comprised PBMCs or T cells enriched from blood (not recorded which). The receptor set was obtained from a woman aged 40 to 50 who had recovered from COVID-19.

The rearrangement uses TRBV7-9 and TRBJ2-7, with TRBD1 matching over 8 bases. Trimming cost V 3 bases and J 0 bases; bases outside gene matches: 1. Germline assignment: CDR1 SEHNR and CDR2 FQNEAQ (reference sequence). The CDR3 consists of 14 residues. The CDR3 spells CASSLDRVSYEQYF. The CDR3 DNA is TGTGCCAGCAGCTTGGACAGGGTCTCCTACGAGCAGTACTTC.

The V and J genes are TRBV10-1 and TRBJ2-1; 9 bases line up with TRBD2. The trim removed 0 bases at V and 7 bases at J, leaving 7 bases unmatched. Germline CDR1 is WNHNN and CDR2 is SYGVQD (reference sequence). CDR3 length: 16 residues. In DNA, the CDR3 is TGCGCCAGCAGTGAGTCCCCTAGCGGGGACGGGAATGAGCAGTTCTTC. The encoded protein is CASSESPSGDGNEQFF.

The chain combines TRBV7-3 with TRBJ1-2; a weak D match, TRBD1 (5 bases). The V end lost 5 bases, the J end lost 8 bases, and 15 bases lay between the germline ends. CDR1 SGHTA and CDR2 FQGTGA come from the germline V gene. The CDR3 covers 13 residues. The CDR3 DNA is TGTGCCAGCAGCCCCGGGCAGGGTGGAGGCTACACCTTC. This translates into CASSPGQGGGYTF.